This T cell receptor beta chain was recovered during a study of PD-1 blockade in mismatch repair-deficient tumors. Study as a whole: Patients had 12 mismatch repair-deficient cancer types, all previously treated and progressing.

Generated by immunoSEQ multiplex PCR, the TCRdb table keeps only in-frame clones and is missing some. There are approximately 50,000 clones in the sample; roughly 80% occur only once, and about 3% lies in the top ten. CDR3 size: 13 residues. V was pared by 4 bases and J by 2 bases, with 6 bases between. Per germline, CDR1 SQVTM and CDR2 ANQGSEA. This sequence originates from an adult with mismatch repair-deficient cancer. The chain carries TRBV29-1 and TRBJ2-6; D may match TRBD1 or TRBD2 (5 bases each). The material sequenced was peripheral blood, taken 4 weeks after starting pembrolizumab. CDR3 loop: CSVVGAGANVLTF. CDR3 nucleotides: TGCAGCGTTGTGGGGGCTGGGGCCAACGTCCTGACTTTC.